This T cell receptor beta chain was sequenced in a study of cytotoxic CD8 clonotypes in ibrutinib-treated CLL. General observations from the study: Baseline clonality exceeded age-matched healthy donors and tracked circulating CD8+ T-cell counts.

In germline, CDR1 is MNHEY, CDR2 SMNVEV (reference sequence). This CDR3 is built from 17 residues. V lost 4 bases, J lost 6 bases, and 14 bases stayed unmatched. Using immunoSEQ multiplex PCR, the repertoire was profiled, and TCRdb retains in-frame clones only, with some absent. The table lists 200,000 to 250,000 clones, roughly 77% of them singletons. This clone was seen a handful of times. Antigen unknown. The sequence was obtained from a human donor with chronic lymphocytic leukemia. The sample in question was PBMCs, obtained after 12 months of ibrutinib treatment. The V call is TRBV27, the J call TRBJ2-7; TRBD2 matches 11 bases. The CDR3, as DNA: TGTGCCAGCAGTTCGCGCCTCCTGACTAGCGGGACCGCCGAGCAGTACTTC. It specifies CASSSRLLTSGTAEQYF.